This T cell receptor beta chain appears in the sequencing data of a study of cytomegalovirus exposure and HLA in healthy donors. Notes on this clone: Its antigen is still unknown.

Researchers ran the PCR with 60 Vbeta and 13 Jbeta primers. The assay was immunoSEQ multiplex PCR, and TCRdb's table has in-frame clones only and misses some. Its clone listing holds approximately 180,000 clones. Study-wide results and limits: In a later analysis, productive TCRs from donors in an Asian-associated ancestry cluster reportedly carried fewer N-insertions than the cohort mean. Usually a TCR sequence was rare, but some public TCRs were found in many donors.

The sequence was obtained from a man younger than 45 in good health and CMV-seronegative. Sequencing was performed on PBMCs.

Here the CDR3 reads CASSEWDTNTEAFF. The DNA of the CDR3 is TGTGCCAGCAGTGAATGGGACACGAACACTGAAGCTTTCTTT. The chain joins TRBV2 to TRBJ1-1; a possible D gene is TRBD1 (6 bases). CDR1 and CDR2 (germline): SNHLY, FYNNEI. Trimming shortened V by 2 bases and J by 1 base, and 8 bases separated the two germline ends. The CDR3 extends over 14 amino acids.